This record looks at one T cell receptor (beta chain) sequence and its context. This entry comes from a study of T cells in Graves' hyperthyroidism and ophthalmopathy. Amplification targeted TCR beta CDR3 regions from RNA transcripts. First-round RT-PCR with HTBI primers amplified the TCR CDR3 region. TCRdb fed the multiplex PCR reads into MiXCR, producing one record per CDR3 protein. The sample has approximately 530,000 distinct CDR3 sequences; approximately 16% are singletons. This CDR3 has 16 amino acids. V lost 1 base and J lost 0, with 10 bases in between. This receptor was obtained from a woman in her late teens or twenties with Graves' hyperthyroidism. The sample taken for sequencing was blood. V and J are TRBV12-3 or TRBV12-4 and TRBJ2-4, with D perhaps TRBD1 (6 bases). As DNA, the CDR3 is TGTGCCAGCAGTTTAGTTTCAGGGGTAGCCAAAAACATTCAGTACTTC. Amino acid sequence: CASSLVSGVAKNIQYF.